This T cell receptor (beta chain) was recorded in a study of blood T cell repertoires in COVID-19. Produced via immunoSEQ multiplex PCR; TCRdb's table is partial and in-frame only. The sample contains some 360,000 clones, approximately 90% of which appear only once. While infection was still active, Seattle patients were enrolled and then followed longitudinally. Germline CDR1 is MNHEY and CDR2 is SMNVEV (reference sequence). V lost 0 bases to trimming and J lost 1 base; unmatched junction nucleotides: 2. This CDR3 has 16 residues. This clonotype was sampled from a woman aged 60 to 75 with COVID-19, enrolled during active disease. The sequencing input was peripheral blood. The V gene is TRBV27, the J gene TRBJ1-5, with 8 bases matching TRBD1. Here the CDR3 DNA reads TGTGCCAGCAGTTTATCCCAGGGGGCAAGCAATCAGCCCCAGCATTTT. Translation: CASSLSQGASNQPQHF.